Each of the 28 T cell receptor beta chains below was sequenced from the same sample in a study of blood T cell repertoires in COVID-19. Libraries were prepared by immunoSEQ multiplex PCR; TCRdb keeps only in-frame clonotypes and omits some of them. The sample comprises roughly 320,000 clones, around nine tenths of which are singletons, and 1% to 1.5% rests with the top ten. Sequenced material: peripheral blood. Receptors were obtained from a man between 65 and 80 years old with acute or convalescent COVID-19.

The chain carries TRBV11-2 and TRBJ1-1; 9 positions match TRBD1. The CDR3 contains 13 residues. Germline values: CDR1 SGHAT, CDR2 FQNNGV. V gave up 4 bases and J gave up 7 bases; unmatched junction bases: 4. The CDR3 loop reads CASSSRQGGEAFF. The CDR3 DNA follows: TGTGCCAGCAGCTCACGACAGGGGGGTGAAGCTTTCTTT.

This chain uses TRBV11-3 with TRBJ2-3; 9 positions match TRBD2. J lost 1 base, V lost 4 bases, and 12 bases had no gene match. CDR3 size: 18 residues. CDR1 and CDR2 from the germline V gene are SGHNT and YENEEA. The CDR3 protein is CASSSPSGTSKGTDTQYF. CDR3 sequence (DNA): TGTGCCAGCAGCTCACCTTCCGGGACTAGCAAGGGCACAGATACGCAGTATTTT. Combining the CDR3 with reference TRBV11-3 and TRBJ2-3 gives the whole variable domain EAGVVQSPRYKIIEKKQPVAFWCNPISGHNTLYWYLQNLGQGPELLIRYENEEAVDDSQLPKDRFSAERLKGVDSTLKIQPAELGDSAVYLCASSSPSGTSKGTDTQYFGPGTRLTVL.

The chain combines TRBV7-3 with TRBJ2-1, with TRBD1 matching 8 bases. CDR3 size: 14 residues. With V trimmed by 3 bases and J by 10 bases, 8 bases remained unmatched. Germline lookup yields CDR1 SGHTA and CDR2 FQGTGA. The CDR3: CASSFGQGALEQFF. Written as DNA, the CDR3 is TGTGCCAGCAGCTTCGGGCAGGGGGCTTTGGAGCAGTTCTTC.

This chain joins TRBV4-2 and TRBJ1-3; the match to TRBD1 covers 7 bases. Trimming removed 6 bases from V and 3 bases from J; junction bases left unmatched: 11. The length of the CDR3 is 16 residues. Looked up from germline, CDR1 is LGHNA and CDR2 is YNFKEQ. In DNA, the CDR3 is TGTGCCAGCAGAACGAGCGACAGGGCGGATGGAAACACCATATATTTT. It codes for CASRTSDRADGNTIYF.

The rearrangement uses TRBV19 and TRBJ2-1; 9 bases are shared with TRBD1. Germline assignment: CDR1 LNHDA and CDR2 SQIVND (reference sequence). J gave up 5 bases and V 2 bases, and 4 bases lay outside the gene matches. The CDR3 spans 15 residues. This CDR3 is CASSILGQGNNEQFF. The DNA of the CDR3 is TGTGCCAGTAGTATATTGGGACAGGGTAACAATGAGCAGTTCTTC. The full variable domain, in which reference TRBV19 and TRBJ2-1 provide the parts outside the CDR3, is DGGITQSPKYLFRKEGQNVTLSCEQNLNHDAMYWYRQDPGQGLRLIYYSQIVNDFQKGDIAEGYSVSREKKESFPLTVTSAQKNPTAFYLCASSILGQGNNEQFFGPGTRLTVL.

V gene TRBV30 combines with J gene TRBJ2-5; TRBD1 aligns across 10 bases. The ends lost 0 bases at V and 7 bases at J; junction bases unmatched: 5. The CDR3 length is 14 residues. Germline CDR1 is GTSNPN and CDR2 is SVGIG (reference sequence). The CDR3, as DNA: TGTGCCTGGAGTGTGACAGGGGGCTTCGGGACCCAGTACTTC. It is translated as CAWSVTGGFGTQYF.

The genes are TRBV30 and TRBJ1-5; 9 bases line up with TRBD1. This CDR3 is 13 amino acids long. CDR1 is GTSNPN, CDR2 SVGIG, per germline (reference sequence). V was pared by 7 bases and J by 5 bases, with 6 bases of the junction left unmatched. CDR3 amino acids: CAYRQGVYQPQHF. DNA of the CDR3: TGTGCCTACAGACAGGGGGTTTATCAGCCCCAGCATTTT. The whole variable domain, remainder taken from reference TRBV30 and TRBJ1-5, is SQTIHQWPATLVQPVGSPLSLECTVEGTSNPNLYWYRQAAGRGLQLLFYSVGIGQISSEVPQNLSASRPQDRQFILSSKKLLLSDSGFYLCAYRQGVYQPQHFGDGTRLSIL.

The chain joins TRBV7-8 to TRBJ2-5, with 8 bases aligning to TRBD1. Losses at the gene ends were 5 bases for V and 5 bases for J; bases not matched to a gene: 4. The CDR3 contains 13 residues. Germline CDR1 SGHVS, CDR2 FQNEAQ. The CDR3 DNA reads as TGTGCCAGCAGCAACAGGGGGAGGGAGACCCAGTACTTC. As protein: CASSNRGRETQYF.

As DNA, the CDR3 is TGTGCCAGCAGTTACCGCAGGTGGGATAATTCACCCCTCCACTTT. Amino acid sequence: CASSYRRWDNSPLHF. This rearrangement joins TRBV6-6 to TRBJ1-6; no clear D. The CDR3 totals 15 residues. The V end lost 2 bases, the J end lost 5 bases, and 10 bases lay between the germline ends. Germline V gene lookup returns CDR1 MNHNY and CDR2 SVGAGI (reference sequence).

J is TRBJ1-2 and V is TRBV14; D may be TRBD1 (6 bases). CDR3 size: 16 residues. Germline V gene lookup returns CDR1 SGHDN and CDR2 FVKESK. V was clipped by 0 bases and J by 2 bases, with 13 bases between them. CDR3 sequence: CASSQDPGTPNYGYTF. The CDR3 DNA is TGTGCCAGCAGCCAAGACCCCGGGACACCGAACTATGGCTACACCTTC.

The chain uses TRBV19 and TRBJ1-1; D is undetermined. Germline CDR1 and CDR2: LNHDA and SQIVND (reference sequence). The germline V and J ends were trimmed by 1 base and 0 bases, with 18 bases remaining between them. The CDR3 length is 18 residues. CDR3 residues: CASSIVGRPRGMNTEAFF. The CDR3 coding sequence is TGTGCCAGTAGTATAGTAGGCAGACCAAGAGGAATGAACACTGAAGCTTTCTTT. Drawing the rest from reference TRBV19 and TRBJ1-1, the complete variable domain is DGGITQSPKYLFRKEGQNVTLSCEQNLNHDAMYWYRQDPGQGLRLIYYSQIVNDFQKGDIAEGYSVSREKKESFPLTVTSAQKNPTAFYLCASSIVGRPRGMNTEAFFGQGTRLTVV.

The V call is TRBV2, the J call TRBJ1-5, with 7 bases identical to TRBD1. CDR1 and CDR2 (germline): SNHLY, FYNNEI. Unmatched junction bases numbered 5, after V lost 5 bases and J lost 7 bases. This CDR3 is 13 amino acids long. DNA of the CDR3: TGTGCCAGCAGTTTACAGGGGCGGCAGCCCCAGCATTTT. It codes for CASSLQGRQPQHF. Drawing the rest from reference TRBV2 and TRBJ1-5, the complete variable domain is EPEVTQTPSHQVTQMGQEVILRCVPISNHLYFYWYRQILGQKVEFLVSFYNNEISEKSEIFDDQFSVERPDGSNFTLKIRSTKLEDSAMYFCASSLQGRQPQHFGDGTRLSIL.

The chain employs TRBV5-1 and TRBJ2-1; 11 bases agree with TRBD2. There are 14 residues in the CDR3. V dropped 4 bases and J dropped 4; count of bases not matched to a gene: 1. Germline V gene data show CDR1 as SGHRS and CDR2 as YFSETQ. This CDR3 is CASSVAGGYNEQFF. The CDR3 nucleotides read TGCGCCAGCAGCGTAGCGGGGGGGTACAATGAGCAGTTCTTC. The full variable domain, completed using reference TRBV5-1 and TRBJ2-1, is KAGVTQTPRYLIKTRGQQVTLSCSPISGHRSVSWYQQTPGQGLQFLFEYFSETQRNKGNFPGRFSGRQFSNSRSEMNVSTLELGDSALYLCASSVAGGYNEQFFGPGTRLTVL.

This chain links TRBV5-1 with TRBJ2-3, with 8 bases fitting TRBD2. CDR3 size: 16 residues. V shed 3 bases and J 4 bases; nucleotides not matched to a gene: 10. Germline V lookup: CDR1 SGHRS, CDR2 YFSETQ. The CDR3 DNA sequence: TGCGCCAGCAGCTCCGGACTAGCCCGAGGTGCAGATACGCAGTATTTT. This gives the protein CASSSGLARGADTQYF.

This clone came up once. V is TRBV7-2 and J is TRBJ2-5; 8 bases line up with TRBD2. The CDR3 consists of 15 residues. V trimming: 4 bases; J trimming: 4 bases; junction bases outside the gene matches: 8. Germline CDR1 is SGHTA and CDR2 is FQGNSA. CDR3 in amino acids: CASSYQGLAGETQYF. CDR3 DNA: TGTGCCAGCAGCTACCAAGGGCTAGCGGGAGAGACCCAGTACTTC.

The V call is TRBV5-1, the J call TRBJ2-5, with 8 bases identical to TRBD1. Germline CDR1 and CDR2: SGHRS and YFSETQ. The J segment lost 1 base and the V segment lost 0 bases, leaving 5 bases of the junction unmatched. The CDR3 has 16 amino acids. The CDR3 DNA sequence: TGCGCCAGCAGCTTGGCCCTCAGGGGGCCCCAAGAGACCCAGTACTTC. It codes for CASSLALRGPQETQYF.

The chain is built from TRBV7-2 and TRBJ2-7; 12 bases fit TRBD2. The trim removed 5 bases at V and 4 bases at J, leaving 3 bases unmatched. The CDR3 is 14 residues long. The germline CDR1 and CDR2 sequences are SGHTA and FQGNSA. The CDR3 coding sequence is TGTGCCAGCAGCGAGACTAGCGGGAGATACGAGCAGTACTTC. Amino acids: CASSETSGRYEQYF.

The chain recombines TRBV7-2 with TRBJ1-2; a possible D gene is TRBD1 (6 bases). CDR1 SGHTA and CDR2 FQGNSA come from the germline V gene. The CDR3 covers 17 residues. The V end was cut by 0 bases, the J end by 0 bases, with 14 bases between. CDR3 sequence (DNA): TGTGCCAGCAGCTTAGCCCCAGGGGATCTAGCTAACTATGGCTACACCTTC. Translated, it gives CASSLAPGDLANYGYTF.

The chain employs TRBV2 and TRBJ2-7; D is possibly TRBD2 (6 bases). CDR1 is SNHLY and CDR2 is FYNNEI in the germline V gene. Between the trimmed V and J ends, which lost 3 bases and 3 bases, there was a span of 12 bases. The CDR3 spans 14 residues. The DNA for the CDR3 is TGTGCCAGCAGTGACGGGACGGGGGTCTACGAGCAGTACTTC. Encoded protein: CASSDGTGVYEQYF.

CDR3 protein: CAISRGGGDSGNTIYF. CDR3 DNA sequence: TGTGCCATCAGTCGGGGGGGCGGCGACTCTGGAAACACCATATATTTT. This chain uses TRBV10-3 with TRBJ1-3; tentatively, D is TRBD1 (6 bases). In germline, CDR1 is ENHRY, CDR2 SYGVKD. The CDR3 is 16 residues long. Trimming cost V 5 bases and J 0 bases, with 14 bases left between them.

CDR3 sequence reads: CATSSHRDGYTF. The DNA of the CDR3 is TGTGCCACCAGCTCACACAGGGACGGCTACACCTTC. The rearrangement uses TRBV15 and TRBJ1-2; D might be TRBD1 (6 bases). The CDR3 is 12 residues long. The V end lost 5 bases, the J end lost 8 bases, and 12 bases lay between the germline ends. Looked up from germline, CDR1 is LNHNV and CDR2 is YYDKDF (reference sequence).

The genes are TRBV7-2 and TRBJ2-3; 7 bases are shared with TRBD2. CDR1 is SGHTA, CDR2 FQGNSA, per germline. The length of the CDR3 is 14 residues. V shed 3 bases, J shed 10 bases, and the junction held 10 bases outside the gene matches. Here the CDR3 reads CASSFGLVSGPQYF. DNA for the CDR3: TGTGCCAGCAGCTTTGGACTAGTGAGCGGGCCGCAGTATTTT.

In this sample, this clone turned up a few times. The CDR3 protein is CASSPIRDSYNEQFF. The CDR3 coding sequence is TGTGCCAGCTCACCAATCCGGGACTCCTACAATGAGCAGTTCTTC. The rearrangement joins TRBV18 to TRBJ2-1, with a weak D call TRBD2 (5 bases). Between the trimmed V and J ends, which lost 2 bases and 0 bases, there was a span of 8 bases. Germline values: CDR1 KGHSH, CDR2 LQKENI. This CDR3 has 15 residues.

The rearrangement uses TRBV5-6 and TRBJ2-3; 7 bases fit TRBD1. The germline CDR1 and CDR2 sequences are SGHDT and YYEEEE. This CDR3 region has 15 residues. Germline trimming cut 0 bases from V and 2 bases from J; bases unmatched to any gene: 3. In DNA form, the CDR3 reads TGTGCCAGCAGCTTGGGGGGGACAGCCACAGATACGCAGTATTTT. It encodes CASSLGGTATDTQYF. The variable domain in full, completed from reference TRBV5-6 and TRBJ2-3, reads DAGVTQSPTHLIKTRGQQVTLRCSPKSGHDTVSWYQQALGQGPQFIFQYYEEEERQRGNFPDRFSGHQFPNYSSELNVNALLLGDSALYLCASSLGGTATDTQYFGPGTRLTVL.

The chain joins TRBV6-5 to TRBJ1-2; 7 bases are a match to TRBD1. Unmatched junction bases numbered 8, after V lost 7 bases and J lost 6 bases. In germline, CDR1 is MNHEY, CDR2 SVGAGI. This CDR3 has 13 residues. The CDR3 protein is CASTRSGQHGYTF. For the CDR3, the DNA is TGTGCCAGCACCCGATCGGGACAGCATGGCTACACCTTC.

This chain connects TRBV10-3 to TRBJ1-2, with 8 bases identical to TRBD1. Germline V gene sequence: CDR1 ENHRY, CDR2 SYGVKD. V dropped 2 bases and J dropped 0; count of bases not matched to a gene: 5. The CDR3 runs to 16 residues. CDR3 nucleotide sequence: TGTGCCATCAGTGAGCCGGGGGACAGGACTAACTATGGCTACACCTTC. Translated, it gives CAISEPGDRTNYGYTF.

V and J are TRBV2 and TRBJ2-2; a possible D gene is TRBD1 (5 bases). This CDR3 is 12 amino acids long. CDR1 and CDR2 (germline): SNHLY, FYNNEI. Trimming shortened V by 10 bases and J by 7 bases, and 13 bases separated the two germline ends. CDR3 region: CATRADIGELFF. The CDR3 DNA reads TGTGCCACCCGGGCGGACATCGGGGAGCTGTTTTTT.

The genes are TRBV10-3 and TRBJ2-3; D perhaps matches TRBD1 (5 bases). The length of the CDR3 is 16 residues. Germline lookup yields CDR1 ENHRY and CDR2 SYGVKD. V gave up 2 bases and J gave up 5 bases, with 17 bases separating them. The CDR3 DNA reads TGTGCCATCAGTGAGACGGGTCTAGTCAGGGTAGATACGCAGTATTTT. This encodes CAISETGLVRVDTQYF.